The entry that follows covers one T cell receptor (beta chain) sequence. These data are taken from a study of blood T cell repertoires in COVID-19. The CDR3 loop spans 15 amino acids. The germline V gene has CDR1 LGHNA and CDR2 YSLEER. Trimming at V came to 1 base and at J to 2 bases, leaving 5 bases not matched to a gene. Recruits, aged roughly 18 to 100 years, lived in 25 or so US areas. Participants' own reports of clinical history determined their cohort assignment. Cohort 3 recovered donors had two negative PCRs, clearance, or symptom resolution. Libraries were prepared by immunoSEQ multiplex PCR; TCRdb keeps only in-frame clonotypes and omits some of them. The data show hundreds of thousands of clones, 82% seen once.

The chain links TRBV4-3 to TRBJ2-7; 7 nucleotides agree with TRBD2. Sequenced sample: PBMCs or T cells enriched from blood (not recorded which). This receptor was obtained from a woman aged 55-70 years who had recovered from COVID-19. CDR3 nucleotides: TGCGCCAGCAGCCAAGTGTGGGGGGGAGCCTACGAGCAGTACTTC. Its translation: CASSQVWGGAYEQYF.